This T cell receptor beta chain was observed in a study of Graves' ophthalmopathy and Graves' hyperthyroidism. The CDR3 has 14 amino acids. Per germline, CDR1 GTSNPN and CDR2 SVGIG (reference sequence). Trimming cost V 2 bases and J 3 bases, with 10 bases left between them. Overall study findings and caveats: A model of 13 signatures distinguished ophthalmopathy from stable hyperthyroidism at around 91% sensitivity and nearly 82% specificity.

From RNA, the CDR3 regions of TCR beta chains were amplified and sequenced. Amplification began with first-round RT-PCR using HTBI primers, then second-round multiplex PCR was performed. Each CDR3 protein gets one entry after TCRdb re-called the multiplex PCR reads with MiXCR. Altogether approximately 500,000 distinct CDR3 sequences are present, approximately 14% being singletons, with the ten largest covering about 10%. Many counts were recorded for this clonotype. The antigen is not known. This rearrangement joins TRBV30 to TRBJ2-2; D ambiguous. The sequenced sample consisted of blood. The origin of this receptor is a woman under 40 with Graves' ophthalmopathy. This CDR3 is CAWSIGLHTGELFF. The CDR3 region has the DNA TGTGCCTGGAGTATAGGGCTTCACACCGGGGAGCTGTTTTTT.